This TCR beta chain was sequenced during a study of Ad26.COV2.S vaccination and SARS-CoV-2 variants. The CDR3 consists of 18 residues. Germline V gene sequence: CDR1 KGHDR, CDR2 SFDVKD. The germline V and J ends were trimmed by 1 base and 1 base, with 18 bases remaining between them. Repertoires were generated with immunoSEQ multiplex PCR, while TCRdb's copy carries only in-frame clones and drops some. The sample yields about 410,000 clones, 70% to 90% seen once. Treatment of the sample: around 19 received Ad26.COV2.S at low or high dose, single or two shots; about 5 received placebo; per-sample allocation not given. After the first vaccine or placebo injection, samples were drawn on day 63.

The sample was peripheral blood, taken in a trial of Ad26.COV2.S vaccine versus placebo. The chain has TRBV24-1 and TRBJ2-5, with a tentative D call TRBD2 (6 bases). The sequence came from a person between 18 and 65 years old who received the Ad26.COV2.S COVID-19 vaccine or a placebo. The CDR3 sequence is CATSDFSFGGRTQETQYF. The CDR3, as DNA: TGTGCCACCAGTGATTTTTCCTTTGGGGGGAGGACCCAAGAGACCCAGTACTTC.